The entry that follows covers one TCR beta chain sequence. This record comes from a study of blood T cell repertoires in COVID-19. Study-wide context: Acute and convalescent COVID-19 samples came from the United States, Italy and Spain.

TCRdb's table, derived via immunoSEQ multiplex PCR, lists solely in-frame clones and lacks some. The sample consists of tens of thousands of clones, 75% to 90% of them appearing once. The CDR3 sequence is 14 residues long. The V gene lost 2 bases and the J gene lost 1 base, with 9 bases spanning the gap. Germline values: CDR1 SGHRS, CDR2 YFSETQ. Sequencing was carried out using peripheral blood. The genes are TRBV5-1 and TRBJ1-1; D remains ambiguous. The sequence was obtained from a human donor with active COVID-19. The donor label of this sample is uncertain. Here the CDR3 reads CASSFYDTNTEAFF. CDR3 DNA: TGCGCCAGCAGCTTTTACGACACGAACACTGAAGCTTTCTTT.